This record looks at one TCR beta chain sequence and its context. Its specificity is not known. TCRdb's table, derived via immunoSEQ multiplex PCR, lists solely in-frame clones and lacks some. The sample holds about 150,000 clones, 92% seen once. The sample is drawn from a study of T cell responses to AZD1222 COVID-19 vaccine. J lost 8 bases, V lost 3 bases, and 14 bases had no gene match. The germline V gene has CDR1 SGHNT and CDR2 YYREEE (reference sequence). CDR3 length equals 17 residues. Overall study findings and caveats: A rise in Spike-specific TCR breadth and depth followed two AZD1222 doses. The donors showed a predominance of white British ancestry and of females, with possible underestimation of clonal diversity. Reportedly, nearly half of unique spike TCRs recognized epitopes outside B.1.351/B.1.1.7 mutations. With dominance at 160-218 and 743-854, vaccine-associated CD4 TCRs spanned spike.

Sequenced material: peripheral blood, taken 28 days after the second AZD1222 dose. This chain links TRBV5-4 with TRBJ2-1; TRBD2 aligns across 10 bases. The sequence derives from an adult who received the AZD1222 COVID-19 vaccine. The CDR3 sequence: CASSSPASGRALDEQFF. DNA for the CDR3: TGTGCCAGCAGCTCCCCTGCCAGCGGGAGGGCCCTAGATGAGCAGTTCTTC.